This T cell receptor (beta chain) was obtained from a study of technical replicates of blood from a few donors. CDR1 and CDR2 from the germline V gene are GTSNPN and SVGIG (reference sequence). The CDR3 length is 15 residues. Trimming pared 0 bases from V and 3 bases from J, leaving 14 bases between. Clones were read by immunoSEQ multiplex PCR, and TCRdb kept only the in-frame ones, dropping some. The sample has 65,000 to 95,000 clones, approximately 96% seen once. The TCR sequence derives from a human donor in good health. The sample was T cells isolated from PBMCs. This sequence joins TRBV30 and TRBJ1-1; the D is unclear. The CDR3 region has the DNA TGTGCCTGGAGTGTCGGAAGCCGCGGGGACACTGAAGCTTTCTTT. As protein: CAWSVGSRGDTEAFF.